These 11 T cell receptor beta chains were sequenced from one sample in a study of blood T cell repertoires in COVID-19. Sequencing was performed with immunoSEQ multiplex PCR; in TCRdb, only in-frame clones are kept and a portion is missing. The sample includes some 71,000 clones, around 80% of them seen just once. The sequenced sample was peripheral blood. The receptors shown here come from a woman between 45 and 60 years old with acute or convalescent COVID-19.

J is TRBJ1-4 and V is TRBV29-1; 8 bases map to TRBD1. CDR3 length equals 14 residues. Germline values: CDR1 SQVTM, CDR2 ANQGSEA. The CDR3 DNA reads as TGCAACCACCGGCTGGGACAGGACCATGAAAAACTGTTTTTT. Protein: CNHRLGQDHEKLFF.

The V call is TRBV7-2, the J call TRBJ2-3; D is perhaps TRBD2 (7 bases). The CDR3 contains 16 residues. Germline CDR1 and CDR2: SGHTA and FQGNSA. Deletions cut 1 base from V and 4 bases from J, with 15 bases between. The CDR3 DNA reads TGTGCCAGCAGCTTAGTCGGGGGGCCTACTCCAGATACGCAGTATTTT. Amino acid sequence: CASSLVGGPTPDTQYF.

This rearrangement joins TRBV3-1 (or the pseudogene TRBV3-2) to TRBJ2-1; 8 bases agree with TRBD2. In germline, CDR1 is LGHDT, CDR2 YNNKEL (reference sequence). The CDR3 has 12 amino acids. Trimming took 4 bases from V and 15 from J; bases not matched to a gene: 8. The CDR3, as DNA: TGTGCCAGCAGCCCGGGGGGGCTAGGTCGGTTCTTC. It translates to CASSPGGLGRFF.

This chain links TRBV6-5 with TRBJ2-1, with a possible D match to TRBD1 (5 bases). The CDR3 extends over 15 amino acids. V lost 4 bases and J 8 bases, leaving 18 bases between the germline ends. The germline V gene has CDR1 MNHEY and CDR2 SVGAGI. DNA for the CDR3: TGTGCCAGCAGTTCGACGCCCCCCTTACAGGATGAGCAGTTCTTC. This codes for CASSSTPPLQDEQFF.

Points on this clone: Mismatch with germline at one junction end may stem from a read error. In DNA, the CDR3 is TGTGCCAGCAGCTCAGTTGGAAGGGAGCACTTC. Protein: CASSSVGREHF. The V and J genes are TRBV5-8 and TRBJ2-7; tentatively, D is TRBD2 (5 bases). Germline V gene data show CDR1 as SGHTS and CDR2 as YDEGEE. The CDR3 is 11 residues long.

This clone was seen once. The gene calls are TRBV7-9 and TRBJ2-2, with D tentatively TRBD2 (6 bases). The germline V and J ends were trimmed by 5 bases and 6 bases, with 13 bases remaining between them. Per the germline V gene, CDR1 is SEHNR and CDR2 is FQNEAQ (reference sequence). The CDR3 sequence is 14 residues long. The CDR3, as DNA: TGTGCCAGCAGCCATCGTGGGGAGGCCGGGGAGCTGTTTTTT. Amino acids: CASSHRGEAGELFF.

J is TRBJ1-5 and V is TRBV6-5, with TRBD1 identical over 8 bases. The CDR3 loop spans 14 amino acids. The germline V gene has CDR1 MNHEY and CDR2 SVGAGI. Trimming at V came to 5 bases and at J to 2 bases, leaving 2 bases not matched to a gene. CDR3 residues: CASSPTGGNQPQHF. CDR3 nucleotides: TGTGCCAGCAGTCCGACAGGGGGCAATCAGCCCCAGCATTTT.

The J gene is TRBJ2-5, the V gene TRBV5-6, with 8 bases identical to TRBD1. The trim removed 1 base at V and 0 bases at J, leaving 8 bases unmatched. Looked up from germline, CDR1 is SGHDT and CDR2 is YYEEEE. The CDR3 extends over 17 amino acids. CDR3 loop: CASSLRIGTGYQETQYF. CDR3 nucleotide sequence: TGTGCCAGCAGCTTGCGAATAGGGACAGGCTACCAAGAGACCCAGTACTTC. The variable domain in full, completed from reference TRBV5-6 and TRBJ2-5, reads DAGVTQSPTHLIKTRGQQVTLRCSPKSGHDTVSWYQQALGQGPQFIFQYYEEEERQRGNFPDRFSGHQFPNYSSELNVNALLLGDSALYLCASSLRIGTGYQETQYFGPGTRLLVL.

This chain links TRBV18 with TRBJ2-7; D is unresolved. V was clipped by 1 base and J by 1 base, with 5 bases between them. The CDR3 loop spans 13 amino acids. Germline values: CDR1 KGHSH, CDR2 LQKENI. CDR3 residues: CASSPQLSYEQYF. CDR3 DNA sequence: TGTGCCAGCTCACCACAGCTTTCCTACGAGCAGTACTTC.

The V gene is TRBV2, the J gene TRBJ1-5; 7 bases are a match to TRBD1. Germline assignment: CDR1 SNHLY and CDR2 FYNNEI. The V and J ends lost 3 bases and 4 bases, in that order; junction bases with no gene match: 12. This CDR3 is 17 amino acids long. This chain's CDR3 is CASSDSRDRVLNQPQHF. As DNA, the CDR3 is TGTGCCAGCAGTGACTCCCGGGACAGAGTCCTTAATCAGCCCCAGCATTTT.

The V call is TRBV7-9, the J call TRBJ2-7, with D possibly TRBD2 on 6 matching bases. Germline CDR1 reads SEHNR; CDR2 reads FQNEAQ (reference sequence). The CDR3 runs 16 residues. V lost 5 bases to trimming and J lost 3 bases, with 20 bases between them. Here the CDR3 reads CASSRGGGTLDYEQYF. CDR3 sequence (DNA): TGTGCCAGCAGCCGGGGTGGCGGGACCCTAGACTACGAGCAGTACTTC.